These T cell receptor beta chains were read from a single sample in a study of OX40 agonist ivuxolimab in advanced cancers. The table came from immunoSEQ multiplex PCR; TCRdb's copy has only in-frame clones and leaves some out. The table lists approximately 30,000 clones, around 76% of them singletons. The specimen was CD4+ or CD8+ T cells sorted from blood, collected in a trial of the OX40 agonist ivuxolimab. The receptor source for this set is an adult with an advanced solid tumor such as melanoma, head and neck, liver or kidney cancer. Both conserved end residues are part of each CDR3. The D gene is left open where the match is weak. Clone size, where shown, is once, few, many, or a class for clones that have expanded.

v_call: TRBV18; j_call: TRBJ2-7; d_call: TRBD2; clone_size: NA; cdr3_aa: CASSPRLAGESSYEQYF; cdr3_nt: TGTGCCAGCTCACCTAGACTAGCGGGGGAGAGCTCCTACGAGCAGTACTTC
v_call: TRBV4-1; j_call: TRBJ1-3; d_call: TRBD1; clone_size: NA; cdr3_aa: CASSYGQGRRRGNTIYF; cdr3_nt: TGCGCCAGCAGCTACGGACAGGGTCGAAGGAGGGGAAACACCATATATTTT
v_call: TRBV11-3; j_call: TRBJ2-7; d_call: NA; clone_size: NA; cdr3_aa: CASSMGPYEQYF; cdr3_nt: TGTGCCAGCAGCATGGGACCCTACGAGCAGTACTTC
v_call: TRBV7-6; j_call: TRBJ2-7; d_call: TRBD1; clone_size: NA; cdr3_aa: CASSLRLPASGGEQYF; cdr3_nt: TGTGCCAGCAGCTTAAGACTACCCGCTTCAGGGGGCGAGCAGTACTTC
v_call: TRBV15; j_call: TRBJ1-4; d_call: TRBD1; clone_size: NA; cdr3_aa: CATSRDPGQPTTNEKLFF; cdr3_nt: TGTGCCACCAGCAGAGACCCGGGACAGCCAACTACTAATGAAAAACTGTTTTTT
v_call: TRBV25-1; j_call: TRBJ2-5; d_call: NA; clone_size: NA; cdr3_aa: CASGDPGRNYQETQYF; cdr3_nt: TGTGCCAGCGGCGACCCCGGACGGAATTACCAAGAGACCCAGTACTTC
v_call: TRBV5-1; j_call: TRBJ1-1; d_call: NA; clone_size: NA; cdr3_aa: CASSLAGGGNTEAFF; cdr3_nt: TGCGCCAGCAGCTTGGCTGGGGGGGGGAACACTGAAGCTTTCTTT
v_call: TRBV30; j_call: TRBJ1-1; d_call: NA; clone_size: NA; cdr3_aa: CAWILGLKTFF; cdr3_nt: TGTGCCTGGATATTGGGACTCAAAACTTTCTTT
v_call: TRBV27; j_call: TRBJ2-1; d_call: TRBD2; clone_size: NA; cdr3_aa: CASSFSGLSYNEQFF; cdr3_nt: TGTGCCAGCAGTTTTAGCGGGCTCTCCTACAATGAGCAGTTCTTC
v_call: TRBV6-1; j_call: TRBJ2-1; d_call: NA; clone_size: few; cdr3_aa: CASSGQRYNEQFF; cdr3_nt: TGTGCCAGCAGTGGACAGCGTTACAATGAGCAGTTCTTC
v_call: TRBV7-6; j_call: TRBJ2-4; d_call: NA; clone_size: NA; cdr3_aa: CASSLGPRGPNLAKNIQYF; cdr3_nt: TGTGCCAGCAGCTTAGGTCCGCGGGGGCCGAATTTAGCCAAAAACATTCAGTACTTC
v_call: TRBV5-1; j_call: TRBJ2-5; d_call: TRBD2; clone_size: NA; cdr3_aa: CASSLGLAGLKTQYF; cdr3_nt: TGCGCCAGCAGCCTGGGACTAGCGGGGCTAAAGACCCAGTACTTC
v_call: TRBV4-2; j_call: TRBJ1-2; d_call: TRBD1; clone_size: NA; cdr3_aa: CASSQVRDSYGYTF; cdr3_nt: TGTGCCAGCAGCCAAGTGCGGGACAGCTATGGCTACACCTTC
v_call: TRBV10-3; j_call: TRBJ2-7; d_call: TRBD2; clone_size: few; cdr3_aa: CAISDKLAASPSYEQYF; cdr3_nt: TGTGCCATCAGTGATAAACTAGCGGCTTCCCCCTCCTACGAGCAGTACTTC
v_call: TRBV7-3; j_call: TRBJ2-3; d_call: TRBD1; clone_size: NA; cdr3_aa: CASSIQGRSGTDTQYF; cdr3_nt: TGTGCCAGCAGCATACAGGGGCGATCGGGCACAGATACGCAGTATTTT
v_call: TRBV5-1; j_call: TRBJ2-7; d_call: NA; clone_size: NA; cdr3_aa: CASSLGLGNEQYF; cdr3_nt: TGCGCCAGCAGCTTGGGTCTAGGGAACGAGCAGTACTTC
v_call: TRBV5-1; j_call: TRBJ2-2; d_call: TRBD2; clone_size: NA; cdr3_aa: CASSLTSGAFTGELFF; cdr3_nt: TGCGCCAGCAGCTTAACTAGCGGGGCCTTCACCGGGGAGCTGTTTTTT
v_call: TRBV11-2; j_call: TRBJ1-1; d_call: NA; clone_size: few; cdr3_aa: CASRPTGKEAFF; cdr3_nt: TGTGCCAGCAGACCCACAGGGAAGGAAGCTTTCTTT
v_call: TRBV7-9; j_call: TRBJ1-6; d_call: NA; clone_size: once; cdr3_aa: CASSLGNSPLHF; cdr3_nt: TGTGCCAGCAGCTTGGGTAATTCACCCCTCCACTTT
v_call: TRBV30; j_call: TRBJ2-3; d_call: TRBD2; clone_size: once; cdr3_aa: CAYQTSAFTDTQYF; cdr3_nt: TGTGCCTACCAGACTAGCGCGTTCACAGATACGCAGTATTTT
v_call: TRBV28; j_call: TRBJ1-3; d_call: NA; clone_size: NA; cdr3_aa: CASSLLYSRGYSGNTIYF; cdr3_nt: TGTGCCAGCAGTTTATTGTATAGTCGGGGATACTCTGGAAACACCATATATTTT
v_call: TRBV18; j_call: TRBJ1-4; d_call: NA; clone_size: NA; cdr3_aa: CASSQARTDNEKLFF; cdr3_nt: TGTGCCAGCTCCCAAGCCAGGACAGACAATGAAAAACTGTTTTTT
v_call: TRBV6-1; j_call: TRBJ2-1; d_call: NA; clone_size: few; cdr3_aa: CASTGNLGNEQFF; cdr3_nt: TGTGCCAGCACGGGGAACTTAGGCAATGAGCAGTTCTTC
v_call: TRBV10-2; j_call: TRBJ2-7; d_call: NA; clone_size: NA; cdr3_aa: CASSEAGSPYEQYF; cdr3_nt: TGCGCCAGCAGTGAGGCGGGGAGCCCCTACGAGCAGTACTTC
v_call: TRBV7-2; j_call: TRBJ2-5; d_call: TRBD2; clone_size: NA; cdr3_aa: CASSLGAGGQETQYF; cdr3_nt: TGTGCCAGCAGCTTAGGAGCGGGGGGCCAAGAGACCCAGTACTTC
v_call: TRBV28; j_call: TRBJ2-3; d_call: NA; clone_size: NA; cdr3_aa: CASNGLGTDTQYF; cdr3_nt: TGTGCCAGCAATGGACTCGGCACAGATACGCAGTATTTT
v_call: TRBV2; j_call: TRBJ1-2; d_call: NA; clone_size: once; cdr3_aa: CASRRETENYGYTF; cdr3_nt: TGTGCCAGCAGGAGAGAGACAGAGAATTATGGCTACACCTTC
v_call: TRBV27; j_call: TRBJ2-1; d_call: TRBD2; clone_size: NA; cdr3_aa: CASSPLAGVGDEQFF; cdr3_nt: TGTGCCAGCAGTCCACTAGCGGGAGTAGGCGATGAGCAGTTCTTC
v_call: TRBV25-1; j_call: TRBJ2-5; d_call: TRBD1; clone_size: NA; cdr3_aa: CASSEGTGVQETQYF; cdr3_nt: TGTGCCAGCAGTGAAGGGACAGGGGTCCAAGAGACCCAGTACTTC